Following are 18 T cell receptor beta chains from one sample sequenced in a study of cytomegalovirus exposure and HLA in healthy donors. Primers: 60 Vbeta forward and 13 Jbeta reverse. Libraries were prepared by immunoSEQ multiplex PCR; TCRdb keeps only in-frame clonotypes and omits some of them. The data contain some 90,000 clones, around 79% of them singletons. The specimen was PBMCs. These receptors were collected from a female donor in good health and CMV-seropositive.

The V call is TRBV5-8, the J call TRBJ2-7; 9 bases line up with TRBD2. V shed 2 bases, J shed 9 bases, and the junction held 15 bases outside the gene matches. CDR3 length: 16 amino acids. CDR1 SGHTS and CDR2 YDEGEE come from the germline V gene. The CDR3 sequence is CASSFLIAGVRHVQYF. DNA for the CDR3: TGTGCCAGCAGCTTTCTGATAGCGGGGGTGAGGCATGTGCAGTACTTC.

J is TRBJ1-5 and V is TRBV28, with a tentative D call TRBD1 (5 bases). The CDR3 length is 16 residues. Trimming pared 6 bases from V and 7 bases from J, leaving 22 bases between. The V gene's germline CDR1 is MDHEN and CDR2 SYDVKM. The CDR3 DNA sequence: TGTGCCAGCAGCCAGTATAGGGGCGGGGGAGGACAGCCCCAGCATTTT. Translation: CASSQYRGGGGQPQHF.

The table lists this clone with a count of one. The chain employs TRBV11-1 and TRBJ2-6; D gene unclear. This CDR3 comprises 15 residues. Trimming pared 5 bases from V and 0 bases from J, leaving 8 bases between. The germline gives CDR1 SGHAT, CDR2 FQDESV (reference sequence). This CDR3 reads CASSPPSSGANVLTF. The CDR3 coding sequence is TGTGCCAGCAGCCCCCCCAGCTCTGGGGCCAACGTCCTGACTTTC.

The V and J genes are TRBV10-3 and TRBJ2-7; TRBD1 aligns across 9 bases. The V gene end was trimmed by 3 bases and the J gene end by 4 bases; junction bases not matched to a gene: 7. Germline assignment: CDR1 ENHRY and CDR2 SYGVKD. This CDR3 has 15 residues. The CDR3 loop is CAISEGLGQGYEQYF. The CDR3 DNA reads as TGTGCCATCAGTGAAGGACTGGGACAGGGTTACGAGCAGTACTTC.

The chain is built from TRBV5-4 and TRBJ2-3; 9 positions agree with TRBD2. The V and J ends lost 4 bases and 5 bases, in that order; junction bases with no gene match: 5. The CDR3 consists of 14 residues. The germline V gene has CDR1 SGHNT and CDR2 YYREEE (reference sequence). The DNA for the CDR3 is TGTGCCAGCAGCCCCCTTAGCGGGAGAGATACGCAGTATTTT. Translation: CASSPLSGRDTQYF.

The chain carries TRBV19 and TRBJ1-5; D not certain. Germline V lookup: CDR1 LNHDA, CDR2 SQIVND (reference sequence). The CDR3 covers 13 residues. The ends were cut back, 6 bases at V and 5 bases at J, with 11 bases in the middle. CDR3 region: CASSPEAYQPQHF. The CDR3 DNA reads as TGTGCCAGTAGCCCGGAGGCATATCAGCCCCAGCATTTT.

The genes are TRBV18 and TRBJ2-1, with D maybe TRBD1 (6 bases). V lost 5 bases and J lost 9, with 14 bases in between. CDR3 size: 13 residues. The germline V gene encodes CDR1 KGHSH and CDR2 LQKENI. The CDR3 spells CASSNDRLIEQFF. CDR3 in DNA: TGTGCCAGCTCAAACGACAGGCTCATTGAGCAGTTCTTC.

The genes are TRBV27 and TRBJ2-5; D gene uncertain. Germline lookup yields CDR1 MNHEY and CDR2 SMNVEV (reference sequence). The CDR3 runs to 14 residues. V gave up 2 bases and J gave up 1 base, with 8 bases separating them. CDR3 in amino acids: CASSLVGVQETQYF. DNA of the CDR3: TGTGCCAGCAGTTTAGTTGGAGTCCAAGAGACCCAGTACTTC.

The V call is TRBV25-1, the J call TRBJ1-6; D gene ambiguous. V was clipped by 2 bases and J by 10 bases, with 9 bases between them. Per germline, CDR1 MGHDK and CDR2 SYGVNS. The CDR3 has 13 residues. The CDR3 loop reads CASSEPRSSPLHF. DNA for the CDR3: TGTGCCAGCAGTGAACCCCGAAGCTCACCCCTCCACTTT.

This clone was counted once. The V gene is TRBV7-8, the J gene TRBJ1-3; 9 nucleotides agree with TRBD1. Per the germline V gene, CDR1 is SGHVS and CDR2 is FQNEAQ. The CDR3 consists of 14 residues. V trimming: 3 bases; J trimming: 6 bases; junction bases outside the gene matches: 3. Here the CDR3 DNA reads TGTGCCAGCAGCTTCCGGACAGGGGCAAACACCATATATTTT. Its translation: CASSFRTGANTIYF.

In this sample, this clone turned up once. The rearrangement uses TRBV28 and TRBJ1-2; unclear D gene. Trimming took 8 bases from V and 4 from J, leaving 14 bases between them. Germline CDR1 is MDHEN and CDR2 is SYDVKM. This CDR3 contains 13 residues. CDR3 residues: CASRAEGFYGYTF. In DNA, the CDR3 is TGTGCCAGCCGGGCAGAGGGTTTCTATGGCTACACCTTC.

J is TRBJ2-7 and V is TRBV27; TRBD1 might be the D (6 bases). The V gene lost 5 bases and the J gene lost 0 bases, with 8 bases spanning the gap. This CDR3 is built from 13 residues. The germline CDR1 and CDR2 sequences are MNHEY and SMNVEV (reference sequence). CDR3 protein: CASSLGHSYEQYF. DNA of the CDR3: TGTGCCAGCAGTCTGGGACACTCCTACGAGCAGTACTTC.

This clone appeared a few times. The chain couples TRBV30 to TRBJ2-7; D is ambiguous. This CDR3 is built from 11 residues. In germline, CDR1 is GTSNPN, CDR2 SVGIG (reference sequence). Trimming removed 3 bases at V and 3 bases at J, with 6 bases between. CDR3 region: CAWRGNYEQYF. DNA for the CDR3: TGTGCCTGGAGGGGCAACTACGAGCAGTACTTC.

CDR3 region: CSVGGLRETQYF. In nucleotides, the CDR3 is TGCAGCGTTGGAGGGTTGAGGGAGACCCAGTACTTC. The rearrangement joins TRBV29-1 to TRBJ2-5, with TRBD2 as a possible D gene (5 bases). Germline-derived CDR1 and CDR2 are SQVTM and ANQGSEA. The CDR3 totals 12 residues. V was shortened by 4 bases and J by 5 bases, with 11 bases between the two germline ends.

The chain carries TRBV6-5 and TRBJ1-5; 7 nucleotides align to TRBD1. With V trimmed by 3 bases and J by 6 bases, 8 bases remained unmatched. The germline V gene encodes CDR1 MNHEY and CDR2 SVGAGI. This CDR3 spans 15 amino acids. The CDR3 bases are TGTGCCAGCAGTTATACAACAGGGGCGGGTCAGCCCCAGCATTTT. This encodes CASSYTTGAGQPQHF.

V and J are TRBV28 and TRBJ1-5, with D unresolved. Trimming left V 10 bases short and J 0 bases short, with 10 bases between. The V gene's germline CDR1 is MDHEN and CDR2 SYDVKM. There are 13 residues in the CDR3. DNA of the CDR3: TGTGCCACCCTACCGCATAGCAATCAGCCCCAGCATTTT. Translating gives CATLPHSNQPQHF.

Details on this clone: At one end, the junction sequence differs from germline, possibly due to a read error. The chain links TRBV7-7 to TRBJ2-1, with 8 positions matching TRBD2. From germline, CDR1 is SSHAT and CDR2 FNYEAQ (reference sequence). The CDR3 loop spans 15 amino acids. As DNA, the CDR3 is TGTGCTAGCAGCCCCACTAGCGGTGGGGGTAATGAGCAGTTCTTC. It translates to CASSPTSGGGNEQFF.

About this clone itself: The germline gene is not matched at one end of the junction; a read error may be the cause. The CDR3 is CASGLVPGDTEAFF. In nucleotides, the CDR3 is TGTGCCAGCGGCTTAGTGCCGGGGGACACTGAAGCTTTCTTT. The V gene is TRBV7-2, the J gene TRBJ1-1, with D possibly being TRBD1 (5 bases). CDR1 and CDR2 from the germline V gene are SGHTA and FQGNSA. The CDR3 has 14 amino acids.